Each of the 22 T cell receptor beta chains below was sequenced from the same sample in a study of blood T cell repertoires in COVID-19 (dated by TCRdb to 2020 to 2021). The library came from the immunoSEQ multiplex PCR assay. TCRdb mirrors the immuneACCESS table, restricted to in-frame sequences. Some clones are absent from its copies; in checked studies, under half trace to an unresolved V gene, and the reason for the others is unknown. A total of about 120,000 clones appear in this sample, about 78% of them only once. Clones ranked in the top ten supply about 2.3% of the sample. Input material: peripheral blood. Receptors originate from a man between 65 and 85 years old with acute or convalescent COVID-19.

The chain combines TRBV18 with TRBJ2-3; D is unresolved. V dropped 2 bases and J dropped 0 bases, with 12 bases sitting between them. This CDR3 region has 16 residues. Germline V gene sequence: CDR1 KGHSH, CDR2 LQKENI. CDR3 loop: CASSPYTRMSTDTQYF. The CDR3 nucleotides are TGTGCCAGCTCACCATATACGCGGATGAGCACAGATACGCAGTATTTT.

The V call is TRBV9, the J call TRBJ2-3; 7 positions agree with TRBD2. J gave up 8 bases and V 5 bases, and 14 bases lay outside the gene matches. The CDR3 totals 15 residues. Germline loops: CDR1 SGDLS, CDR2 YYNGEE. In DNA, the CDR3 is TGTGCCAGCAGTGCCAGCGGGGAAGCACAGTCTACGCAGTATTTT. Amino acids: CASSASGEAQSTQYF. Combining the CDR3 with reference TRBV9 and TRBJ2-3 gives the whole variable domain DSGVTQTPKHLITATGQRVTLRCSPRSGDLSVYWYQQSLDQGLQFLIQYYNGEERAKGNILERFSAQQFPDLHSELNLSSLELGDSALYFCASSASGEAQSTQYFGPGTRLTVL.

J is TRBJ1-5 and V is TRBV6-2 or TRBV6-3, with TRBD1 matching 7 bases. CDR1 is MNHEY, CDR2 SVGEGT, per germline. The CDR3 extends over 17 amino acids. After removal of 6 bases from V and 1 base from J, the junction contained 12 bases not matched to a gene. The CDR3 is CASSLDRPGASNQPQHF. CDR3 nucleotide sequence: TGTGCCAGCAGCCTGGACAGGCCGGGGGCCAGCAATCAGCCCCAGCATTTT.

The genes are TRBV19 and TRBJ1-2, with no clear D. Germline CDR1 reads LNHDA; CDR2 reads SQIVND (reference sequence). This CDR3 contains 14 residues. Between the trimmed V and J ends, which lost 5 bases and 4 bases, there was a span of 14 bases. CDR3 sequence: CASSPTGLSYGYTF. In nucleotides, the CDR3 is TGTGCCAGTAGTCCCACGGGGTTAAGCTATGGCTACACCTTC.

In the case of this clone: This CDR3 is also generated by other DNA sequences in the sample. The J gene is TRBJ2-3, the V gene TRBV19; D gene uncertain. The CDR3 runs 15 residues. From germline, CDR1 is LNHDA and CDR2 SQIVND (reference sequence). V lost 1 base and J 0 bases, leaving 8 bases between the germline ends. CDR3 sequence: CASSIGQTSTDTQYF. The CDR3 DNA reads TGTGCCAGTAGTATAGGGCAGACTAGCACAGATACGCAGTATTTT.

This chain links TRBV18 with TRBJ1-1; weak D call: TRBD1 (5 bases). The CDR3 length is 16 residues. Germline V lookup: CDR1 KGHSH, CDR2 LQKENI. V was pared by 0 bases and J by 0 bases, with 11 bases between. The CDR3 coding sequence is TGTGCCAGCTCACCACCGGACATGACAATGAACACTGAAGCTTTCTTT. Translating gives CASSPPDMTMNTEAFF.

The V call is TRBV6-5, the J call TRBJ1-5; D may be TRBD1 (5 bases). V lost 8 bases, J lost 4 bases, and 12 bases lay in between. Germline CDR1 reads MNHEY; CDR2 reads SVGAGI. This CDR3 region has 13 residues. The CDR3 spells CASSGAQNQPQHF. The DNA for the CDR3 is TGTGCCAGCTCTGGGGCTCAAAATCAGCCCCAGCATTTT.

The V and J genes are TRBV6-6 and TRBJ1-2; D uncertain. Trimming removed 4 bases at V and 5 bases at J, with 5 bases between. The CDR3 covers 11 residues. Germline CDR1 MNHNY, CDR2 SVGAGI (reference sequence). The CDR3 DNA sequence: TGTGCCAGCAGTTCTCTATATGGCTACACCTTC. Encoded protein: CASSSLYGYTF.

This chain links TRBV7-9 with TRBJ2-5; possibly TRBD2 for D (6 bases). The length of the CDR3 is 15 residues. The germline V gene has CDR1 SEHNR and CDR2 FQNEAQ (reference sequence). Deletions cut 3 bases from V and 5 bases from J, with 16 bases between. In nucleotides, the CDR3 is TGTGCCAGCAGCTTGGAGGGCGCGGGTTGGGAGACCCAGTACTTC. This codes for CASSLEGAGWETQYF.

The chain has TRBV7-9 and TRBJ1-2; no firm D call. The V end was cut by 2 bases, the J end by 4 bases, with 11 bases between. This CDR3 comprises 14 residues. The germline V gene has CDR1 SEHNR and CDR2 FQNEAQ (reference sequence). The CDR3 sequence: CASSLSGGIYGYTF. CDR3 nucleotide sequence: TGTGCCAGCAGCTTATCGGGAGGAATCTATGGCTACACCTTC. The variable domain in full, completed from reference TRBV7-9 and TRBJ1-2, reads DTGVSQNPRHKITKRGQNVTFRCDPISEHNRLYWYRQTLGQGPEFLTYFQNEAQLEKSRLLSDRFSAERPKGSFSTLEIQRTEQGDSAMYLCASSLSGGIYGYTFGSGTRLTVV.

This sequence joins TRBV5-1 and TRBJ2-1, with a possible D match to TRBD1 (6 bases). CDR1 is SGHRS and CDR2 is YFSETQ in the germline V gene. The CDR3 length is 13 residues. V was cut by 6 bases and J by 4 bases, with 11 bases left in between. CDR3 in amino acids: CASTPTGYNEQFF. The DNA of the CDR3 is TGCGCCAGCACCCCAACAGGGTACAATGAGCAGTTCTTC.

V gene TRBV6-4 combines with J gene TRBJ2-1; D may be TRBD2 (5 bases). The germline CDR1 and CDR2 sequences are MRHNA and SNTAGT. Trimming shortened V by 5 bases and J by 6 bases, and 11 bases separated the two germline ends. The CDR3 length is 13 residues. CDR3 sequence: CASSIDGGNEQFF. The DNA for the CDR3 is TGTGCCAGCAGTATCGACGGAGGCAATGAGCAGTTCTTC.

The genes are TRBV15 and TRBJ1-5; D perhaps matches TRBD1 (6 bases). CDR1 is LNHNV, CDR2 YYDKDF, per germline (reference sequence). Trimming shortened V by 3 bases and J by 1 base, and 13 bases separated the two germline ends. This CDR3 region has 16 residues. CDR3 region: CATSSYGQGSNQPQHF. The CDR3 nucleotides are TGTGCCACCAGCAGTTACGGTCAGGGGAGCAATCAGCCCCAGCATTTT.

The chain couples TRBV9 to TRBJ2-3; 14 bases align to TRBD2. This CDR3 has 15 residues. The V and J ends lost 3 bases and 7 bases, in that order; junction bases with no gene match: 4. Germline V gives CDR1 SGDLS, CDR2 YYNGEE. The CDR3 region is CASSAGLAGDYTQYF. The CDR3 region has the DNA TGTGCCAGCAGCGCGGGACTAGCGGGGGACTATACGCAGTATTTT.

The sample holds a few counts of this clone. This chain joins TRBV9 and TRBJ2-7; the D gene is possibly TRBD1 (5 bases). CDR3 length equals 14 residues. Trimming removed 4 bases at V and 2 bases at J, with 13 bases between. Germline assignment: CDR1 SGDLS and CDR2 YYNGEE. CDR3 residues: CASSPGPITYEQYF. The CDR3 DNA reads as TGTGCCAGCAGCCCAGGGCCGATAACCTACGAGCAGTACTTC. Complete variable domain (other parts from reference TRBV9 and TRBJ2-7): DSGVTQTPKHLITATGQRVTLRCSPRSGDLSVYWYQQSLDQGLQFLIQYYNGEERAKGNILERFSAQQFPDLHSELNLSSLELGDSALYFCASSPGPITYEQYFGPGTRLTVT.

This chain joins TRBV7-2 and TRBJ1-3; D gene ambiguous. There are 16 residues in the CDR3. V was shortened by 0 bases and J by 1 base, with 10 bases between the two germline ends. Germline-derived CDR1 and CDR2 are SGHTA and FQGNSA. The CDR3 DNA follows: TGTGCCAGCAGCTTAGCAGGAGCGAGATCTGGAAACACCATATATTTT. Translating gives CASSLAGARSGNTIYF.

The rearrangement joins TRBV4-1 to TRBJ2-7; maybe TRBD1 (6 bases). Germline CDR1 and CDR2: MGHRA and YSYEKL. Trimming pared 4 bases from V and 5 bases from J, leaving 18 bases between. This CDR3 has 15 residues. The CDR3 protein is CASSPMGAGLNEQYF. In DNA, the CDR3 is TGCGCCAGCAGCCCCATGGGGGCAGGGCTCAACGAGCAGTACTTC.

The CDR3 is CSARAGQSQHF. CDR3 sequence (DNA): TGCAGTGCTAGAGCGGGACAGTCCCAGCATTTT. The chain has TRBV20-1 and TRBJ1-5; 7 bases are a match to TRBD1. CDR3 length: 11 amino acids. Germline assignment: CDR1 DFQATT and CDR2 SNEGSKA (reference sequence). The V segment lost 1 base and the J segment 11 bases; nucleotides outside the gene matches: 2.

This chain connects TRBV9 to TRBJ1-6; TRBD1 might be the D (5 bases). Deletions cut 4 bases from V and 5 bases from J, with 22 bases between. This CDR3 has 18 residues. The germline V gene encodes CDR1 SGDLS and CDR2 YYNGEE. In DNA, the CDR3 is TGTGCCAGCAGCCCACGGCCGGCAGGGTCCACAAATAATTCACCCCTCCACTTT. The encoded protein is CASSPRPAGSTNNSPLHF. The complete variable domain, with remaining parts taken from reference TRBV9 and TRBJ1-6, reads DSGVTQTPKHLITATGQRVTLRCSPRSGDLSVYWYQQSLDQGLQFLIQYYNGEERAKGNILERFSAQQFPDLHSELNLSSLELGDSALYFCASSPRPAGSTNNSPLHFGNGTRLTVT.

This clone has only a few counts. The rearrangement links TRBV7-2 to TRBJ2-3; perhaps TRBD1 as D (5 bases). Per germline, CDR1 SGHTA and CDR2 FQGNSA. The CDR3 covers 13 residues. V shed 3 bases and J shed 3 bases, with 7 bases lying between them. CDR3 DNA: TGTGCCAGCAGCTTTGGGGCGACAGATACGCAGTATTTT. This gives the protein CASSFGATDTQYF.

This clone was seen a single time. The chain has TRBV7-3 and TRBJ2-5; D may be TRBD2 (5 bases). CDR1 is SGHTA and CDR2 is FQGTGA in the germline V gene. The CDR3 sequence is 13 residues long. V lost 2 bases to trimming and J lost 5 bases, with 9 bases between them. CDR3 nucleotides: TGTGCCAGCAGCTTAGCGGGTGTGGAGACCCAGTACTTC. Amino acids: CASSLAGVETQYF.

The V gene is TRBV6-6, the J gene TRBJ1-5; 7 positions match TRBD1. J gave up 3 bases and V 6 bases, and 8 bases lay outside the gene matches. This CDR3 spans 15 amino acids. Looked up from germline, CDR1 is MNHNY and CDR2 is SVGAGI (reference sequence). The CDR3 coding sequence is TGTGCCAGCAGAGACAGGGACCGAGACAATCAGCCCCAGCATTTT. As protein: CASRDRDRDNQPQHF.